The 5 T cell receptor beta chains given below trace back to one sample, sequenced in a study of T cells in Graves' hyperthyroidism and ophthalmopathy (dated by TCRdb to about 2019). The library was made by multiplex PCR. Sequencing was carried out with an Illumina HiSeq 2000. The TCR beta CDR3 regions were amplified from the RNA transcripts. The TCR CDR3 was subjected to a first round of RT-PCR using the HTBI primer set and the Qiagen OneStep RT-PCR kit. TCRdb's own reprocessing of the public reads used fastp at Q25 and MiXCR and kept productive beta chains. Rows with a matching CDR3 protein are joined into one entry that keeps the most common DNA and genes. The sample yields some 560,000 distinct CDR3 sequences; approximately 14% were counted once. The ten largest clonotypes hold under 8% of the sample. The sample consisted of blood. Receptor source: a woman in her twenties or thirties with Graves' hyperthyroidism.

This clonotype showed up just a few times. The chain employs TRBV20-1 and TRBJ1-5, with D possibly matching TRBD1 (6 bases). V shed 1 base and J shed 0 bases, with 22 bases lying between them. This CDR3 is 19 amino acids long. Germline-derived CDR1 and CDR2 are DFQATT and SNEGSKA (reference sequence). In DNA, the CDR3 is TGCAGTGCTAGAGGGGGAAAGACAGGCCTGACCTTTAGCAATCAGCCCCAGCATTTT. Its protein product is CSARGGKTGLTFSNQPQHF.

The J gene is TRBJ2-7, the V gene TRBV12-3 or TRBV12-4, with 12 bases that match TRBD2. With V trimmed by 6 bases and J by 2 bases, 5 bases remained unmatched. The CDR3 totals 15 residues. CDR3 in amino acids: CASSKRTSGTYEQYF. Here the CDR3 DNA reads TGTGCCAGCAGCAAAAGGACTAGCGGGACCTACGAGCAGTACTTC.

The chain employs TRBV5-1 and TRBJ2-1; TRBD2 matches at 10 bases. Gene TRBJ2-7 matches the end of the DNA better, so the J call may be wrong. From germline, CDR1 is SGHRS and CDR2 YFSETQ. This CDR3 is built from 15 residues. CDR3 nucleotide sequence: TGCGCCAGCAGCGGTAGCGGGGGGTCCTACAATGAGCAGTACTTC. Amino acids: CASSGSGGSYNEQYF.

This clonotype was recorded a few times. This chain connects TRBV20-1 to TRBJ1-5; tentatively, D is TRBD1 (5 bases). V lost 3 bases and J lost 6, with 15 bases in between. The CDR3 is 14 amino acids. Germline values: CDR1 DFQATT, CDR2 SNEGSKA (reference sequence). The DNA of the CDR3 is TGCAGTGCTAGCTCAGGTGGGGACGTTCAGCCCCAGCATTTT. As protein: CSASSGGDVQPQHF.

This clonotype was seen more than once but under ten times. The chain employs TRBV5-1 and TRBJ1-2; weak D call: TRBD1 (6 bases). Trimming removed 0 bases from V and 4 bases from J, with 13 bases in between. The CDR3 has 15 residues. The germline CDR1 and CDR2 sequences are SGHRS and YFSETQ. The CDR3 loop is CASSLAPGGVYGYTF. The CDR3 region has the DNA TGCGCCAGCAGCTTGGCCCCTGGGGGCGTCTATGGCTACACCTTC.